One sample yielded the 6 T cell receptor beta chains listed below, sequenced in a study of blood T cell repertoires in COVID-19. This table comes from immunoSEQ multiplex PCR, and its TCRdb copy is limited to in-frame clones, with some not included. The sample includes over 250,000 clones, roughly 86% of them seen just once. Sequenced material: peripheral blood. These receptors all stem from a man aged 35 to 55 who had recovered from COVID-19.

This chain uses TRBV5-5 with TRBJ2-7; the D is unclear. CDR1 and CDR2 (germline): SGHKS, YYEKEE (reference sequence). Trimming shortened V by 0 bases and J by 7 bases, and 11 bases separated the two germline ends. This CDR3 spans 13 amino acids. The CDR3 DNA follows: TGTGCCAGCAGCTTGGAAGTCGAGACAGAGCAGTACTTC. Protein: CASSLEVETEQYF. Variable domain in full (rest from reference TRBV5-5 and TRBJ2-7): DAGVTQSPTHLIKTRGQQVTLRCSPISGHKSVSWYQQVLGQGPQFIFQYYEKEERGRGNFPDRFSARQFPNYSSELNVNALLLGDSALYLCASSLEVETEQYFGPGTRLTVT.

The table lists this clone with a few counts. An end of the junction does not agree with germline; a read error may underlie this. The CDR3 bases are TGCAGTACTAGTCAGGGAAGAACTGAAGCTTTCTTT. This translates into CSTSQGRTEAFF. This chain joins TRBV20-1 and TRBJ1-1; D possibly corresponds to TRBD1 (5 bases). Per the germline V gene, CDR1 is DFQATT and CDR2 is SNEGSKA (reference sequence). CDR3 length equals 12 residues.

V is TRBV2 and J is TRBJ1-1; D uncertain. CDR1 is SNHLY and CDR2 is FYNNEI in the germline V gene. The CDR3 extends over 11 amino acids. V was trimmed by 3 bases and J by 7 bases, leaving 6 bases between them. CDR3: CASSDINEAFF. CDR3 bases: TGTGCCAGCAGTGATATTAATGAAGCTTTCTTT.

V usage is TRBV5-4 and J usage is TRBJ2-3, with D possibly TRBD1 on 5 matching bases. The CDR3 consists of 14 residues. From germline, CDR1 is SGHNT and CDR2 YYREEE (reference sequence). Trimming pared 0 bases from V and 5 bases from J, leaving 10 bases between. As DNA, the CDR3 is TGTGCCAGCAGCTTGGGGGCAGGGCAAGATACGCAGTATTTT. Its translation: CASSLGAGQDTQYF.

In its sample, this clone was seen once. The J gene is TRBJ1-4, the V gene TRBV5-4; D perhaps matches TRBD1 (6 bases). Per germline, CDR1 SGHNT and CDR2 YYREEE (reference sequence). The V end lost 0 bases, the J end lost 7 bases, and 10 bases lay between the germline ends. This CDR3 contains 14 residues. For the CDR3, the DNA is TGTGCCAGCAGCTTGGCGGGGGGCGGTGAAAAACTGTTTTTT. Its protein product is CASSLAGGGEKLFF. The full variable domain, rest sourced from reference TRBV5-4 and TRBJ1-4, is ETGVTQSPTHLIKTRGQQVTLRCSSQSGHNTVSWYQQALGQGPQFIFQYYREEENGRGNFPPRFSGLQFPNYSSELNVNALELDDSALYLCASSLAGGGEKLFFGSGTQLSVL.

The chain joins TRBV7-2 to TRBJ2-3, with TRBD2 as a possible D gene (7 bases). Germline-derived CDR1 and CDR2 are SGHTA and FQGNSA. This CDR3 has 13 residues. Trimming shortened V by 5 bases and J by 4 bases, and 10 bases separated the two germline ends. Here the CDR3 reads CASSPGGADTQYF. The CDR3 bases are TGTGCCAGCAGCCCGGGGGGCGCAGATACGCAGTATTTT.